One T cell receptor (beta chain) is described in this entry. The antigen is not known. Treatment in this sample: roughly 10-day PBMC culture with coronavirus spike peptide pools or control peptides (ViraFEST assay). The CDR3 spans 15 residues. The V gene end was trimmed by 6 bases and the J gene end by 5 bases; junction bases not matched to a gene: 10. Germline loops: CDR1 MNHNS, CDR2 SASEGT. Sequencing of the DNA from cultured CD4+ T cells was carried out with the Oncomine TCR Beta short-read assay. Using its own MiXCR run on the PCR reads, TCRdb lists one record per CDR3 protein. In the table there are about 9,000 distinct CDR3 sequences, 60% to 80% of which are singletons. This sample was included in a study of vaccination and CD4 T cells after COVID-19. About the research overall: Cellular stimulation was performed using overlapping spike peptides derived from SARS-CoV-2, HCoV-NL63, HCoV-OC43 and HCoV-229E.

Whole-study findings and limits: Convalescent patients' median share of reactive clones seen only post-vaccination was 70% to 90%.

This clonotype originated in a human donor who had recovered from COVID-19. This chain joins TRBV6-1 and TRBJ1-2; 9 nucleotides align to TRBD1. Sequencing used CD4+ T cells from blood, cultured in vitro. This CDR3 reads CASSLRDRERYGYTF. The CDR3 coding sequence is TGTGCCAGCAGCCTACGGGACAGGGAAAGGTATGGCTACACCTTC.